This TCR beta chain was retrieved from a study of naive and memory T cell subsets (dated by TCRdb to about 2017). At the level of the whole study: The study applied an open-source, UMI-based TCR alpha and beta sequencing pipeline to sorted naive and memory peripheral blood T cell subsets. The results of the functional CMV T cell responses matched the IgG serology results in every case. RNA was DNase-treated and reverse transcribed with TCR constant-region primers, mostly using SuperScript III.

At least ten counts were recorded for this clonotype. Its recognized antigen is unknown. Base-call qualities are not available, and no considerably larger clone is one nucleotide away. Receptor libraries were prepared by UMI-ligation and nested PCR. An equimolar mix of two oligonucleotides covering both TRBC1 and TRBC2 was used as the beta constant-region primer. Four rounds of PCR were used to amplify ligated cDNA, with nested alpha and beta constant-region primers being used together with the SP2 primer. A single-stranded oligonucleotide containing the SP2 primer and a 12-nucleotide UMI was joined to the 3' end of the cDNA by T4 RNA ligase 1. The ligation reaction was incubated at 16°C for roughly 19-25 hours. PCR2 was typically run as a SYBR Green qPCR and stopped at a predetermined threshold to prevent over-amplification. Every purification after the first one was done using Agencourt AMPure XP magnetic beads. Libraries were quantified by Qubit and checked on a TapeStation, where a main peak was expected near 650 bp. The pooled libraries were sequenced on an Illumina MiSeq using v2 2x251 paired-end kits, which usually yielded roughly 0.9-2.3 million reads per sample. Each sample was pooled at 3 to 4.5 nM, and roughly 5-7% PhiX was included to help cluster recognition. The authors' analysis ran thus. Using tag matching that tolerated one base-pair mismatch, Decombinator assigned V and J genes to FASTQ reads that had been processed by Demultiplexor. UMIs were used by Collapsinator to correct both sequencing errors and frequency errors arising from PCR heterogeneity. CDR3Translator translated TCRs and extracted CDR3s from the conserved cysteine to the FGXG phenylalanine, flagging non-productive sequences. Gini, Shannon entropy and inverse Simpson indices were computed after subsampling the repertoires to the same number of UMI-defined TCRs. Within the linear range, a power law was fitted to clonotype abundance distributions using maximum likelihood. Similar UMI counts, unique TCR numbers and clonal distributions were obtained with the pipeline and with MIGEC on one naive CD8 sample. Repertoires were searched for about 7,300 CMV-associated CDR3 sequences compiled from VDJdb and a published dataset. TCRdb itself trimmed the public reads at Q25 with fastp, ran MiXCR and retained productive beta chains. Entries that share a CDR3 protein sequence are merged under the most common genes and DNA. These V and J calls are TCRdb output, not the study's own analysis. For this sample there are about 120,000 distinct CDR3 sequences; 36% appear just once. The ten largest make up more than 0.8% of the sample.

Beyond this particular receptor, the publication reports: After error correction, over 95% of naive TCR sequences appeared only once, giving much steeper abundance distributions than memory subsets. Gini index rose and Shannon and inverse Simpson diversity fell from naive through CM, EM and EMRA in both CD4 and CD8 cells. Each clonotype was defined as a single alpha or beta chain sequence rather than as a paired alpha/beta receptor. The abundance of TCRs followed a power law with an exponent that differed between naive and memory subsets yet stayed consistent across the three individuals. RNA-based TCR counts may be affected by expression changes linked to T cell activation and differentiation. The repertoire findings for the naive and memory subsets could not be validated, as no ground truth was available.

TCR alpha and beta chain libraries were amplified separately from the second PCR step onward. To determine each donor's CMV status, fresh PBMCs were stimulated overnight with CMV viral lysate, and IFNgamma production from CD4+ T cells was then assessed. CD4 T cells were positively selected with Miltenyi beads, followed by positive selection of CD8 T cells from the CD4-negative fraction. After staining for CD3, CD4, CD8, CD45RA, CD27 and a live/dead dye, cells were sorted on a BD Aria II into four subsets based on CD45RA and CD27. Three healthy volunteers provided blood, and each donor's sample was split into CD4 and CD8 T cells and then further divided into four differentiation subsets. About 110 ml of peripheral blood was taken from each donor, and PBMC were separated by density-gradient centrifugation on Ficoll-Paque PLUS. After sorting, cells were lysed in RLT buffer, RNA was extracted using a Qiagen RNeasy kit, and the extracted RNA was stored at -80 degrees C.

This receptor was identified in a human donor in good health. Sequencing input: central memory CD4+ T cells from blood. This sample's cell subset or site label indicates: central memory, CD45RA- CD27+.

In nucleotides, the sequence is TGTGCCAGCTCACCGGGACTCACAGAGACCCAGTACTTC. It is translated as CASSPGLTETQYF. This receptor chain uses TRBV18 and TRBJ2-5, and perhaps TRBD2 as D gene, on 6 matching bases. The CDR3 covers 13 residues, taking in both the cysteine and the phenylalanine. Of the read, only the CDR3 DNA is kept; its 39 bases are in frame from base 1. Deletion took 3 bases off V and 4 bases off J, with a span of 9 bases between the germline ends. As encoded in the germline V gene, CDR1 is KGHSH while CDR2 is LQKENI.